The present T cell receptor beta chain was sequenced within a study of cytomegalovirus exposure and HLA in healthy donors. Amplification used 60 Vbeta primers and 13 Jbeta primers. Clones were sequenced by immunoSEQ multiplex PCR, and TCRdb holds only the in-frame ones, with some missing. The sample records around 140,000 clones, about 73% being singletons. The sequence derives from a woman between 55 and 75 years old in good health and CMV-seropositive. What was sequenced was PBMCs.

The CDR3 spells CASSVAGITDTQYF. In nucleotides, the CDR3 is TGTGCCAGCAGCGTAGCAGGCATTACAGATACGCAGTATTTT. This chain joins TRBV9 and TRBJ2-3; D unresolved. This CDR3 is built from 14 residues. V lost 0 bases and J 3 bases, leaving 8 bases between the germline ends. Germline CDR1 is SGDLS and CDR2 is YYNGEE. Variable domain in full (rest from reference TRBV9 and TRBJ2-3): DSGVTQTPKHLITATGQRVTLRCSPRSGDLSVYWYQQSLDQGLQFLIQYYNGEERAKGNILERFSAQQFPDLHSELNLSSLELGDSALYFCASSVAGITDTQYFGPGTRLTVL.